These T cell receptor beta chains were read from a single sample in a study of cytomegalovirus exposure and HLA in healthy donors. Assay: immunoSEQ multiplex PCR; the TCRdb copy retains only in-frame clones and omits some. Of 100,000 or so clones in the sample, 60% to 85% were seen once. Input material: PBMCs. Receptors originate from a female donor in good health and CMV-seropositive. Each CDR3 is given without its conserved first and last residue. Each record gives: V gene, J gene, CDR3 protein.

V: TRBV5-8
J: TRBJ2-7
CDR3: ASSWRGLAVQY

V: TRBV4-1
J: TRBJ1-2
CDR3: ASSQVTGGAQFFAGYT

V: TRBV6-5
J: TRBJ1-2
CDR3: ARHRKFYGYT

V: TRBV19
J: TRBJ2-1
CDR3: ASRSWDRGWDEQF

V: TRBV9
J: TRBJ2-3
CDR3: ASSVRGDSGTDTQY

V: TRBV10-3
J: TRBJ2-3
CDR3: AISGGYQSGHTDTQY

V: TRBV7-2
J: TRBJ2-1
CDR3: ASSSYATSGSPQQF

V: TRBV5-1
J: TRBJ2-1
CDR3: ASSLVAGGSNEQF

V: TRBV28
J: TRBJ2-1
CDR3: ASSFEFASHEQF

V: TRBV10-3
J: TRBJ2-7
CDR3: AAAGQGIYEQY

V: TRBV7-9
J: TRBJ1-4
CDR3: ASSLGTADEKLF

V: TRBV5-1
J: TRBJ1-1
CDR3: ASSSLDGTEAF

V: TRBV18
J: TRBJ1-3
CDR3: ASSPGQSSGNTIY

V: TRBV6-5
J: TRBJ2-5
CDR3: ASRKQGSETQY

V: TRBV7-2
J: TRBJ2-2
CDR3: ASSNSGRVSGELF

V: TRBV10-3
J: TRBJ2-7
CDR3: AISETTSAYEQY